Sequencing of this T cell receptor beta chain was carried out in a study of T cell changes during pregnancy in multiple sclerosis. Data came from immunoSEQ multiplex PCR; TCRdb stores just in-frame clones and leaves some out. In the table there are about 110,000 clones, approximately 90% of which are singletons. CDR1 and CDR2 (germline): ENHRY, SYGVKD. With 2 bases removed from V and 6 bases from J, the gap between germline ends came to 5 bases. The CDR3 runs 12 residues. The receptor's source is a female donor with multiple sclerosis, enrolled in a pregnancy study. This specimen consisted of peripheral blood, obtained in the third trimester of pregnancy. The chain has TRBV10-3 and TRBJ1-5; D might be TRBD1 (5 bases). DNA for the CDR3: TGTGCCATCAGTGAGAGGGGTCAGCCCCAGCATTTT. Its protein is CAISERGQPQHF.